The 21 T cell receptor beta chains below all came from one sample that was sequenced in a study of T cells expressing NK-cell markers. TCRdb re-called the 5' RACE reads and shows each CDR3 protein once, DNA omitted. This repertoire includes roughly 150,000 distinct CDR3 sequences. Input material: blood T cells: a sorted CD56 or NKG2C T cell subset, CD4+ or CD8+ T cells, or bulk PBMC T cells (not recorded which). The receptor set was obtained from a man aged 18 to 69 in good health.

The V and J genes are TRBV3-1 and TRBJ2-1. The germline V gene has CDR1 LGHDT and CDR2 YNNKEL (reference sequence). This CDR3 has 11 residues. CDR3 loop: CASSQGLVQFF.

The CDR3 reads CASSVADRINYGYTF. The chain is built from TRBV9 and TRBJ1-2; TCRdb's D call of TRBD1 is untestable without DNA. This CDR3 is 15 amino acids long. Germline values: CDR1 SGDLS, CDR2 YYNGEE.

V gene TRBV9 combines with J gene TRBJ2-3; TCRdb selects TRBD2, and the lack of DNA leaves this call unchecked. This CDR3 spans 17 amino acids. Germline V gene sequence: CDR1 SGDLS, CDR2 YYNGEE. The CDR3: CASSEGGGGTPTDTQYF.

The CDR3 loop is CSARQDTDTQYF. This chain connects TRBV20-1 to TRBJ2-3. CDR3 length: 12 amino acids. The germline V gene has CDR1 DFQATT and CDR2 SNEGSKA (reference sequence).

This chain links TRBV5-6 with TRBJ2-5; TCRdb names TRBD1, which stays unverified in the absence of DNA. This CDR3 has 16 amino acids. Per germline, CDR1 SGHDT and CDR2 YYEEEE. The chain's CDR3 is CASSLWLAGVEETQYF.

The rearrangement uses TRBV2 and TRBJ2-2; absent DNA, TCRdb's TRBD2 call cannot be checked. Germline CDR1 and CDR2: SNHLY and FYNNEI. This CDR3 region has 15 residues. The CDR3 here is CASKPDGGNTGELFF. The entire variable domain, with the rest obtained from reference TRBV2 and TRBJ2-2, is as follows: EPEVTQTPSHQVTQMGQEVILRCVPISNHLYFYWYRQILGQKVEFLVSFYNNEISEKSEIFDDQFSVERPDGSNFTLKIRSTKLEDSAMYFCASKPDGGNTGELFFGEGSRLTVL.

V usage is TRBV12-3 or TRBV12-4 and J usage is TRBJ2-5; the TCRdb D gene call, TRBD1, has no DNA to confirm it. This CDR3 has 16 amino acids. Here the CDR3 reads CASSSYWTGDVETQYF.

The chain recombines TRBV7-8 with TRBJ1-5; TCRdb returns TRBD1, unconfirmable since there is no DNA. Germline V lookup: CDR1 SGHVS, CDR2 FQNEAQ. CDR3 length equals 15 residues. The CDR3 sequence: CASSPRGQGNQPQHF.

V usage is TRBV27 and J usage is TRBJ1-1; TCRdb selects TRBD1, and the lack of DNA leaves this call unchecked. CDR1 and CDR2 (germline): MNHEY, SMNVEV (reference sequence). The CDR3 contains 13 residues. The CDR3 spells CASSLNWRDEAFF.

The rearrangement links TRBV28 to TRBJ2-1; TCRdb returns TRBD2, unconfirmable since there is no DNA. This CDR3 contains 14 residues. The germline V gene has CDR1 MDHEN and CDR2 SYDVKM. The CDR3 region is CASRDGSGDNEQFF. Using reference TRBV28 and TRBJ2-1 for the parts outside the CDR3, the full variable domain is DVKVTQSSRYLVKRTGEKVFLECVQDMDHENMFWYRQDPGLGLRLIYFSYDVKMKEKGDIPEGYSVSREKKERFSLILESASTNQTSMYLCASRDGSGDNEQFFGPGTRLTVL.

This chain links TRBV18 with TRBJ1-2; TCRdb picks TRBD1, but there is no DNA to check that call. This CDR3 has 13 amino acids. Looked up from germline, CDR1 is KGHSH and CDR2 is LQKENI. CDR3 amino acids: CASSPEPGYGYTF.

The genes are TRBV29-1 and TRBJ2-1; without DNA, the TCRdb call of TRBD1 cannot be checked. The germline CDR1 and CDR2 sequences are SQVTM and ANQGSEA. This CDR3 spans 14 amino acids. This CDR3 reads CSVEAGDSIGEQFF.

The chain uses TRBV4-1 and TRBJ1-5; TCRdb designates TRBD1, a call that cannot be tested without DNA. In germline, CDR1 is MGHRA, CDR2 YSYEKL. The CDR3 is 15 amino acids. The CDR3 region is CASSHYRGQNQPQHF.

CDR3 sequence: CASTLTGGTDTQYF. This rearrangement joins TRBV5-1 to TRBJ2-3; the D call of TRBD1 rests on TCRdb alone, since no DNA is present to check it. Looked up from germline, CDR1 is SGHRS and CDR2 is YFSETQ. The CDR3 has 14 residues.

V usage is TRBV6-1 and J usage is TRBJ2-1. The CDR3 extends over 14 amino acids. CDR1 and CDR2 (germline): MNHNS, SASEGT. CDR3: CATSSTSSYNEQFF.

The chain employs TRBV20-1 and TRBJ2-4. Per the germline V gene, CDR1 is DFQATT and CDR2 is SNEGSKA (reference sequence). There are 14 residues in the CDR3. CDR3 loop: CSAREAASGNIQYF.

This rearrangement joins TRBV27 to TRBJ2-2; TCRdb proposes TRBD2, but this gene call is untestable without DNA. CDR1 is MNHEY, CDR2 SMNVEV, per germline (reference sequence). The CDR3 has 17 amino acids. The CDR3 protein is CASRPQLAGDNTGELFF.

The chain is built from TRBV6-1 and TRBJ2-5; with no DNA, the TCRdb D assignment of TRBD1 cannot be verified. CDR3 size: 16 residues. In germline, CDR1 is MNHNS, CDR2 SASEGT. This chain's CDR3 is CASRGDGGPTQETQYF.

This rearrangement joins TRBV5-5 to TRBJ2-7. This CDR3 has 13 amino acids. From germline, CDR1 is SGHKS and CDR2 YYEKEE (reference sequence). The CDR3 spells CASSFSEYYEQYF. The full variable domain, rest sourced from reference TRBV5-5 and TRBJ2-7, is DAGVTQSPTHLIKTRGQQVTLRCSPISGHKSVSWYQQVLGQGPQFIFQYYEKEERGRGNFPDRFSARQFPNYSSELNVNALLLGDSALYLCASSFSEYYEQYFGPGTRLTVT.

This chain uses TRBV19 with TRBJ1-6. The germline V gene has CDR1 LNHDA and CDR2 SQIVND (reference sequence). This CDR3 contains 15 residues. The CDR3 protein is CASSPWAVDNSPLHF.

This CDR3 is CASSPVVGAADTQYF. V usage is TRBV9 and J usage is TRBJ2-3; TCRdb lists TRBD1, though no DNA is available to test this call. The CDR3 contains 15 residues. The germline gives CDR1 SGDLS, CDR2 YYNGEE. Supplemented by reference TRBV9 and TRBJ2-3, the full variable domain reads DSGVTQTPKHLITATGQRVTLRCSPRSGDLSVYWYQQSLDQGLQFLIQYYNGEERAKGNILERFSAQQFPDLHSELNLSSLELGDSALYFCASSPVVGAADTQYFGPGTRLTVL.